The next 32 T cell receptor beta chains were all read from a single sample in a study of monozygotic twins with inflammatory bowel disease. TCRdb reprocessed the 5' RACE reads and reports one entry per CDR3 protein, with no DNA. The listing records fewer than 450,000 distinct CDR3 sequences. Sequenced material: blood. The receptors originated from a human donor with ulcerative colitis or Crohn's disease, or a healthy co-twin of an affected twin (not recorded which).

The V call is TRBV7-2, the J call TRBJ2-6. Per germline, CDR1 SGHTA and CDR2 FQGNSA. This CDR3 is built from 15 residues. The CDR3 sequence: CASRWSLSGANVLTF.

V is TRBV11-1 and J is TRBJ2-3; the TCRdb call, TRBD2, lacks DNA for checking. Looked up from germline, CDR1 is SGHAT and CDR2 is FQDESV (reference sequence). The CDR3 is 18 residues long. The CDR3 reads CASSLDASAQVGTDTQYF.

The chain employs TRBV28 and TRBJ2-5. The CDR3 is 14 amino acids. Germline lookup yields CDR1 MDHEN and CDR2 SYDVKM. The CDR3 loop is CASSLDKMRETQYF.

J is TRBJ2-7 and V is TRBV4-1; lacking DNA, the TRBD1 call made by TCRdb goes unchecked. The CDR3 is 13 amino acids. Germline V lookup: CDR1 MGHRA, CDR2 YSYEKL. CDR3 residues: CASSQPQAYEQYF.

This rearrangement joins TRBV12-3 or TRBV12-4 to TRBJ2-1; TCRdb picks TRBD1, but there is no DNA to check that call. The CDR3 has 15 amino acids. CDR3 residues: CASRRQGATYNEQFF.

V usage is TRBV7-9 and J usage is TRBJ2-5; TCRdb reports TRBD1, a call that lacks DNA to check it against. Per germline, CDR1 SEHNR and CDR2 FQNEAQ (reference sequence). This CDR3 comprises 14 residues. The CDR3 region is CASSYIQGQETQYF.

The J gene is TRBJ1-2, the V gene TRBV6-1. Per the germline V gene, CDR1 is MNHNS and CDR2 is SASEGT. The CDR3 spans 14 residues. The CDR3 sequence: CASSSAVATTGYTF.

V and J are TRBV7-2 and TRBJ2-7; with no DNA, the TCRdb D assignment of TRBD1 cannot be verified. Germline V gene sequence: CDR1 SGHTA, CDR2 FQGNSA. The CDR3 is 13 amino acids. This chain's CDR3 is CASSVYDSYEQYF.

The chain is built from TRBV29-1 and TRBJ2-3. Germline V gives CDR1 SQVTM, CDR2 ANQGSEA. CDR3 size: 12 residues. Here the CDR3 reads CSVEDGTDTQYF.

This sequence joins TRBV28 and TRBJ2-7; absent DNA, TCRdb's TRBD1 call cannot be checked. The CDR3 is 15 amino acids. CDR1 is MDHEN, CDR2 SYDVKM, per germline. The CDR3 here is CASSSSTGTGTQQYF.

J is TRBJ1-4 and V is TRBV9. CDR1 and CDR2 (germline): SGDLS, YYNGEE. The CDR3 length is 14 residues. The CDR3 sequence: CASSVEEGREKLFF.

The V and J genes are TRBV5-1 and TRBJ2-5; as DNA is missing, the TRBD2 call by TCRdb cannot be tested. The CDR3 has 15 amino acids. CDR1 is SGHRS and CDR2 is YFSETQ in the germline V gene. The CDR3 here is CASSFERTDQETQYF.

This chain uses TRBV4-3 with TRBJ2-3; TCRdb picks TRBD1, but there is no DNA to check that call. CDR3 size: 13 residues. Germline-derived CDR1 and CDR2 are LGHNA and YSLEER. The CDR3: CASSGAGTDTQYF.

The chain combines TRBV20-1 with TRBJ2-2; TCRdb picks TRBD2, but there is no DNA to check that call. The CDR3 is made up of 11 amino acids. CDR1 and CDR2 (germline): DFQATT, SNEGSKA (reference sequence). The CDR3 reads CSARRVGELFF.

The CDR3 protein is CASSKECQGALVGNTIYF. The chain couples TRBV21-1 to TRBJ1-3; the D call from TCRdb, TRBD1, cannot be confirmed without DNA. TRBV21-1 is reported as a pseudogene. The CDR3 is 18 amino acids.

The V gene is TRBV4-3, the J gene TRBJ1-2; TCRdb returns TRBD1, unconfirmable since there is no DNA. The CDR3 spans 17 residues. CDR1 is LGHNA and CDR2 is YSLEER in the germline V gene. The CDR3 is CASSQDRPGAANYGYTF.

The chain links TRBV29-1 to TRBJ2-2; TCRdb's D call, TRBD1, is unchecked because there is no DNA. Germline CDR1 reads SQVTM; CDR2 reads ANQGSEA. The CDR3 is 16 amino acids. CDR3 sequence reads: CSVEKQGWGGGGELFF.

The rearrangement joins TRBV18 to TRBJ1-5; no DNA is available, so the TRBD1 call from TCRdb remains unchecked. The CDR3 extends over 15 amino acids. CDR1 is KGHSH, CDR2 LQKENI, per germline. The CDR3 protein is CASSPPGQYNQPQHF.

This chain links TRBV5-1 with TRBJ2-1. Germline lookup yields CDR1 SGHRS and CDR2 YFSETQ. This CDR3 is 15 amino acids long. Here the CDR3 reads CASSLFPGTNNEQFF.

This chain links TRBV11-2 with TRBJ2-3; the TCRdb call, TRBD1, lacks DNA for checking. Germline CDR1 SGHAT, CDR2 FQNNGV. There are 14 residues in the CDR3. CDR3 amino acids: CASTRQRGTDTQYF.

V usage is TRBV6-5 and J usage is TRBJ1-2; TCRdb's D gene call, TRBD1, goes unchecked for lack of DNA. This CDR3 region has 15 residues. Germline values: CDR1 MNHEY, CDR2 SVGAGI. CDR3 residues: CASSYTGQFDYGYTF.

The chain carries TRBV20-1 and TRBJ2-7; the D gene TCRdb calls, TRBD1, cannot be checked with no DNA. CDR1 and CDR2 from the germline V gene are DFQATT and SNEGSKA (reference sequence). The CDR3 has 15 amino acids. This chain's CDR3 is CSASLQGGGSYEQYF.

The chain carries TRBV5-6 and TRBJ2-7; TCRdb proposes TRBD1, but this gene call is untestable without DNA. The CDR3 spans 15 residues. Germline lookup yields CDR1 SGHDT and CDR2 YYEEEE. CDR3: CASSLILGQTGEQYF.

The J gene is TRBJ2-5, the V gene TRBV29-1; absent DNA, TCRdb's TRBD1 call cannot be checked. Germline CDR1 is SQVTM and CDR2 is ANQGSEA. The CDR3 totals 13 residues. The CDR3 is CSGDGRLQETQYF.

This chain joins TRBV7-2 and TRBJ1-5; the D call of TRBD1 rests on TCRdb alone, since no DNA is present to check it. Germline V gives CDR1 SGHTA, CDR2 FQGNSA. There are 17 residues in the CDR3. The CDR3 reads CASSSGQGIVGNQPQHF.

The chain uses TRBV18 and TRBJ2-5; the TCRdb call, TRBD1, lacks DNA for checking. The length of the CDR3 is 13 residues. In germline, CDR1 is KGHSH, CDR2 LQKENI. The CDR3 spells CASSGRILETQYF.

This sequence joins TRBV20-1 and TRBJ2-3; the D call from TCRdb, TRBD2, cannot be confirmed without DNA. The length of the CDR3 is 18 residues. The germline V gene encodes CDR1 DFQATT and CDR2 SNEGSKA (reference sequence). Here the CDR3 reads CSARDPASGGPITDTQYF.

The CDR3 protein is CASSPIGTGGYEQYF. The V gene is TRBV18, the J gene TRBJ2-7; without DNA, the TCRdb call of TRBD1 cannot be checked. The CDR3 runs 15 residues. Germline V gene lookup returns CDR1 KGHSH and CDR2 LQKENI. Full variable domain (rest looked up from reference TRBV18 and TRBJ2-7): NAGVMQNPRHLVRRRGQEARLRCSPMKGHSHVYWYRQLPEEGLKFMVYLQKENIIDESGMPKERFSAEFPKEGPSILRIQQVVRGDSAAYFCASSPIGTGGYEQYFGPGTRLTVT.

The V gene is TRBV5-1, the J gene TRBJ2-6; there is no DNA to check the TCRdb D call of TRBD1. This CDR3 is 19 amino acids long. Germline V gene data show CDR1 as SGHRS and CDR2 as YFSETQ. This CDR3 reads CASRYKGTWGGSGANVLTF.

The V and J genes are TRBV7-8 and TRBJ2-7; absent DNA, TCRdb's TRBD1 call cannot be checked. CDR1 and CDR2 from the germline V gene are SGHVS and FQNEAQ. The CDR3 totals 15 residues. CDR3: CASSFPTGYSYEQYF.

The J gene is TRBJ1-2, the V gene TRBV7-2. There are 13 residues in the CDR3. CDR1 SGHTA and CDR2 FQGNSA come from the germline V gene. CDR3 sequence: CASSSFSNYGYTF.

V is TRBV15 and J is TRBJ2-1; the TCRdb call, TRBD1, lacks DNA for checking. Per the germline V gene, CDR1 is LNHNV and CDR2 is YYDKDF (reference sequence). The CDR3 contains 18 residues. The CDR3 sequence: CATSRGPKVGTRHNEQFF.